This T cell receptor (beta chain) was identified during a study of response to subunit inactivated influenza vaccine. Unmatched junction bases numbered 4, after V lost 1 base and J lost 2 bases. The CDR3 spans 17 residues. Germline lookup yields CDR1 SGHRS and CDR2 YFSETQ. TCRdb used MiXCR to reprocess the RT-PCR reads, holding one entry per CDR3 protein. Seen here are just over 300,000 distinct CDR3 sequences, around a fifth observed once, and the top ten hold around 9.6%. The input for sequencing was PBMCs from blood, taken about 19 months after vaccination. The clonotype originates from a man aged 50 to 69 who received an inactivated influenza vaccine. The J gene is TRBJ2-2, the V gene TRBV5-1; 11 positions agree with TRBD2. For the CDR3, the DNA is TGCGCCAGCAGCTTGACCACTAGCGGGAGTAACACCGGGGAGCTGTTTTTT. It is translated as CASSLTTSGSNTGELFF. The whole variable domain, remainder taken from reference TRBV5-1 and TRBJ2-2, is KAGVTQTPRYLIKTRGQQVTLSCSPISGHRSVSWYQQTPGQGLQFLFEYFSETQRNKGNFPGRFSGRQFSNSRSEMNVSTLELGDSALYLCASSLTTSGSNTGELFFGEGSRLTVL.